The next 25 T cell receptor beta chains were all read from a single sample in a study of cytomegalovirus exposure and HLA in healthy donors. PCR primers comprised 60 Vbeta and 13 Jbeta primers. Sequenced by immunoSEQ multiplex PCR; TCRdb stores in-frame clones only, minus some. The data show hundreds of thousands of clones, about 77% seen once. Sequenced sample: PBMCs. The receptors shown here come from a boy younger than 18 in good health and CMV-seronegative.

This chain connects TRBV6-6 to TRBJ2-3, with a possible D match to TRBD1 (6 bases). Trimming removed 0 bases from V and 4 bases from J, with 14 bases in between. Germline assignment: CDR1 MNHNY and CDR2 SVGAGI (reference sequence). This CDR3 contains 16 residues. The CDR3 is CASSYSGTQDPDTQYF. The CDR3 bases are TGTGCCAGCAGTTACTCGGGGACACAAGACCCAGATACGCAGTATTTT.

The chain uses TRBV6-5 and TRBJ1-6; D gene uncertain. The V end was cut by 10 bases, the J end by 0 bases, with 13 bases between. This CDR3 is built from 15 residues. Looked up from germline, CDR1 is MNHEY and CDR2 is SVGAGI. In DNA form, the CDR3 reads TGTGCCACCAACGCACGGGGCTCCTATAATTCACCCCTCCACTTT. Translation gives CATNARGSYNSPLHF.

This clone was counted only a few times. The rearrangement joins TRBV30 to TRBJ1-2, with D possibly TRBD1 on 6 matching bases. This CDR3 has 11 amino acids. Germline-derived CDR1 and CDR2 are GTSNPN and SVGIG (reference sequence). The V end lost 5 bases, the J end lost 4 bases, and 8 bases lay between the germline ends. The CDR3 DNA reads TGTGCCTGGGGACAGATCTATGGCTACACCTTC. Its protein product is CAWGQIYGYTF.

This chain connects TRBV6-6 to TRBJ1-1, with D possibly matching TRBD1 (6 bases). The germline V and J ends were trimmed by 4 bases and 5 bases, with 14 bases remaining between them. This CDR3 is 14 amino acids long. Germline CDR1 MNHNY, CDR2 SVGAGI (reference sequence). CDR3 in amino acids: CASSSYRAQTEAFF. In DNA form, the CDR3 reads TGTGCCAGCAGTTCCTACAGGGCGCAGACTGAAGCTTTCTTT.

Here the CDR3 reads CASSGVEAGVEEQYF. In DNA, the CDR3 is TGTGCCAGCAGTGGGGTGGAAGCGGGAGTGGAAGAGCAGTACTTC. This chain connects TRBV6-1 to TRBJ2-7; TRBD2 agrees at 8 bases. Germline V lookup: CDR1 MNHNS, CDR2 SASEGT. CDR3 length: 15 amino acids. V was pared by 4 bases and J by 7 bases, with 12 bases of the junction left unmatched.

The chain couples TRBV30 to TRBJ2-5; D not certain. The V gene's germline CDR1 is GTSNPN and CDR2 SVGIG (reference sequence). The V gene lost 5 bases and the J gene lost 0 bases, with 10 bases spanning the gap. This CDR3 is 13 amino acids long. Here the CDR3 DNA reads TGTGCCTGGGGATGGGCATACCAAGAGACCCAGTACTTC. Amino acids: CAWGWAYQETQYF.

The chain has TRBV5-1 and TRBJ1-4; possibly TRBD1 for D (5 bases). Trimming took 6 bases from V and 8 from J, leaving 20 bases between them. The CDR3 is 15 amino acids. Germline CDR1 SGHRS, CDR2 YFSETQ. The CDR3 DNA is TGCGCCAGCACCCGGGGGGGTGCAGGGAAAGAAAAACTGTTTTTT. Encoded protein: CASTRGGAGKEKLFF.

This chain joins TRBV5-1 and TRBJ2-7; TRBD2 matches 7 bases. This CDR3 is 15 amino acids long. J was trimmed by 0 bases and V by 0 bases; bases with no gene match: 3. Germline V gene data show CDR1 as SGHRS and CDR2 as YFSETQ. The CDR3 DNA is TGCGCCAGCAGCTTGGCCCTAGCGGCCTCCTACGAGCAGTACTTC. Translating gives CASSLALAASYEQYF.

The J gene is TRBJ1-2, the V gene TRBV5-4; D gene unclear. V gave up 1 base and J gave up 1 base, with 11 bases separating them. Germline CDR1 and CDR2: SGHNT and YYREEE (reference sequence). The CDR3 is 15 amino acids. The CDR3 DNA follows: TGTGCCAGCAGCTTGCAGCGGACTGATAACTATGGCTACACCTTC. As protein: CASSLQRTDNYGYTF.

For this clone: Other nucleotide sequences from this sample produce the same CDR3. This sequence joins TRBV6-5 and TRBJ2-1; TRBD2 aligns across 9 bases. Per the germline V gene, CDR1 is MNHEY and CDR2 is SVGAGI. The CDR3 has 15 amino acids. Trimming removed 5 bases from V and 5 bases from J; junction bases left unmatched: 7. For the CDR3, the DNA is TGTGCCAGCAGTCCCCCGCGGGGGGGCCACAATGAGCAGTTCTTC. As protein: CASSPPRGGHNEQFF.

This clone has more than one count but fewer than ten. The CDR3 DNA reads as TGTGCCAGCAGCTATAAGACAGGGGGGACCGGGGAGCTGTTTTTT. This encodes CASSYKTGGTGELFF. This rearrangement joins TRBV7-3 to TRBJ2-2; TRBD1 matches 9 bases. The CDR3 is 15 amino acids. Germline lookup yields CDR1 SGHTA and CDR2 FQGTGA. The junction had 5 bases not matched to a gene; V was cut back by 4 bases and J by 5 bases.

The chain couples TRBV4-1 to TRBJ2-7, with 9 bases that match TRBD2. Germline lookup yields CDR1 MGHRA and CDR2 YSYEKL. The ends lost 4 bases at V and 7 bases at J; junction bases unmatched: 11. This CDR3 region has 15 residues. The CDR3 loop reads CASSPGGGRAREQYF. CDR3 DNA sequence: TGCGCCAGCAGCCCCGGAGGCGGGAGGGCCCGGGAGCAGTACTTC.

The rearrangement uses TRBV6-1 and TRBJ2-7, with D possibly matching TRBD1 (5 bases). The germline CDR1 and CDR2 sequences are MNHNS and SASEGT. V lost 4 bases and J 4 bases, leaving 14 bases between the germline ends. This CDR3 comprises 14 residues. The CDR3, as DNA: TGTGCCAGCAGTGTTACAGGTTTTGGGTACGAGCAGTACTTC. It encodes CASSVTGFGYEQYF.

This clone was counted between two and nine times. The genes are TRBV30 and TRBJ2-7; D is unresolved. Looked up from germline, CDR1 is GTSNPN and CDR2 is SVGIG (reference sequence). The CDR3 is made up of 13 amino acids. Trimming took off 1 base at V and 6 bases at J, with 13 bases between the two ends. CDR3 sequence reads: CAWSASKQPEQYF. The CDR3 DNA reads TGTGCCTGGAGTGCGTCCAAACAGCCCGAGCAGTACTTC.

DNA of the CDR3: TGTGCCAGCAGCCCAGATGGATATAGTCTAGCTACCCAATGGTGGTACTTC. Its protein is CASSPDGYSLATQWWYF. This chain links TRBV7-8 with TRBJ2-7; weak D call: TRBD2 (5 bases). V lost 5 bases and J lost 12, with 32 bases in between. Germline values: CDR1 SGHVS, CDR2 FQNEAQ. This CDR3 has 17 amino acids.

The chain joins TRBV11-1 to TRBJ2-3; D call uncertain. V dropped 5 bases and J dropped 6 bases, with 9 bases sitting between them. This CDR3 is 12 amino acids long. Germline V gene data show CDR1 as SGHAT and CDR2 as FQDESV (reference sequence). The CDR3 bases are TGTGCCAGCAGCCGACAATGGGATACGCAGTATTTT. It yields the protein CASSRQWDTQYF.

This clone was counted once. The chain links TRBV2 to TRBJ1-1; D gene ambiguous. Per the germline V gene, CDR1 is SNHLY and CDR2 is FYNNEI. The germline V and J ends were trimmed by 2 bases and 7 bases, with 14 bases remaining between them. CDR3 length: 14 amino acids. CDR3 coding DNA: TGTGCCAGCAGTGAAATAGAGACAATTAGTGAAGCTTTCTTT. Encoded protein: CASSEIETISEAFF.

The CDR3 DNA is TGTGCCTGGAGAACCGGGACTCAGAATGAAAAACTGTTTTTT. Translating gives CAWRTGTQNEKLFF. The chain uses TRBV30 and TRBJ1-4; the D gene is possibly TRBD1 (5 bases). The germline V gene has CDR1 GTSNPN and CDR2 SVGIG (reference sequence). V was shortened by 3 bases and J by 5 bases, with 13 bases between the two germline ends. This CDR3 spans 14 amino acids. Full variable domain (missing parts from reference TRBV30 and TRBJ1-4): SQTIHQWPATLVQPVGSPLSLECTVEGTSNPNLYWYRQAAGRGLQLLFYSVGIGQISSEVPQNLSASRPQDRQFILSSKKLLLSDSGFYLCAWRTGTQNEKLFFGSGTQLSVL.

The genes are TRBV13 and TRBJ2-7; 8 nucleotides agree with TRBD1. This CDR3 comprises 14 residues. Germline CDR1 is PRHDT and CDR2 is FYEKMQ (reference sequence). V dropped 5 bases and J dropped 3; count of bases not matched to a gene: 6. This CDR3 reads CASSPGQGHYEQYF. CDR3 sequence (DNA): TGTGCCAGCAGCCCTGGACAGGGCCACTACGAGCAGTACTTC.

The CDR3 protein is CASSVGGGASETQYF. CDR3 sequence (DNA): TGTGCCAGCAGCGTCGGCGGGGGGGCCTCGGAGACCCAGTACTTC. The gene calls are TRBV7-3 and TRBJ2-5; 9 positions match TRBD2. The CDR3 length is 15 residues. Germline-derived CDR1 and CDR2 are SGHTA and FQGTGA. Trimming took 5 bases from V and 5 from J; bases not matched to a gene: 9.

This chain joins TRBV5-1 and TRBJ1-6; D unresolved. The CDR3 has 17 residues. The germline gives CDR1 SGHRS, CDR2 YFSETQ. The ends were cut back, 4 bases at V and 0 bases at J, with 14 bases in the middle. CDR3 nucleotides: TGCGCCAGCAGCCTCCGAGGCCTAAGCTCCTATAATTCACCCCTCCACTTT. This gives the protein CASSLRGLSSYNSPLHF. Combining the CDR3 with reference TRBV5-1 and TRBJ1-6 gives the whole variable domain KAGVTQTPRYLIKTRGQQVTLSCSPISGHRSVSWYQQTPGQGLQFLFEYFSETQRNKGNFPGRFSGRQFSNSRSEMNVSTLELGDSALYLCASSLRGLSSYNSPLHFGNGTRLTVT.

The chain couples TRBV10-3 to TRBJ1-2; maybe TRBD1 (5 bases). Germline CDR1 is ENHRY and CDR2 is SYGVKD. This CDR3 comprises 13 residues. V was pared by 5 bases and J by 1 base, with 8 bases between. This CDR3 reads CAISSTDNYGYTF. CDR3 in DNA: TGTGCCATCAGTTCGACAGATAACTATGGCTACACCTTC.

The genes are TRBV18 and TRBJ1-1; perhaps TRBD1 as D (5 bases). The V gene lost 2 bases and the J gene lost 2 bases, with 12 bases spanning the gap. The CDR3 has 15 amino acids. CDR1 KGHSH and CDR2 LQKENI come from the germline V gene. CDR3 DNA sequence: TGTGCCAGCTCACCAACACAGGCGCTTAACACTGAAGCTTTCTTT. Translation gives CASSPTQALNTEAFF.

This sequence joins TRBV5-1 and TRBJ2-2; 8 bases fit TRBD2. The CDR3 sequence is 14 residues long. Losses at the gene ends were 4 bases for V and 1 base for J; bases not matched to a gene: 0. CDR1 SGHRS and CDR2 YFSETQ come from the germline V gene. CDR3 sequence: CASSAGGNTGELFF. The CDR3 bases are TGCGCCAGCAGCGCGGGAGGGAACACCGGGGAGCTGTTTTTT.

J is TRBJ2-3 and V is TRBV9, with D perhaps TRBD2 (5 bases). Trimming cost V 3 bases and J 4 bases, with 24 bases left between them. Germline V gene data show CDR1 as SGDLS and CDR2 as YYNGEE. The CDR3 spans 18 residues. CDR3 sequence (DNA): TGTGCCAGCAGCGCACCAGAGGACTGGGGTAGCGTGGCAGATACGCAGTATTTT. The encoded protein is CASSAPEDWGSVADTQYF.